Presented here are 32 T cell receptor beta chains from one specimen sequenced in a study of blood T cell repertoires in COVID-19. Assay: immunoSEQ multiplex PCR; the TCRdb copy retains only in-frame clones and omits some. The table has about 270,000 clones, approximately 90% seen once. The sample was PBMCs or T cells enriched from blood (not recorded which). Every receptor here comes from a man in his forties who had been exposed to COVID-19.

This chain links TRBV11-2 with TRBJ2-7; possible D gene TRBD2, 5 bases. V lost 1 base and J 2 bases, leaving 18 bases between the germline ends. The germline V gene has CDR1 SGHAT and CDR2 FQNNGV. The length of the CDR3 is 17 residues. CDR3 nucleotides: TGTGCCAGCAGCTTAGTCGGAGGTAGCGCCTCCCCCTACGAGCAGTACTTC. Encoded protein: CASSLVGGSASPYEQYF. Full variable domain (rest looked up from reference TRBV11-2 and TRBJ2-7): EAGVAQSPRYKIIEKRQSVAFWCNPISGHATLYWYQQILGQGPKLLIQFQNNGVVDDSQLPKDRFSAERLKGVDSTLKIQPAKLEDSAVYLCASSLVGGSASPYEQYFGPGTRLTVT.

The chain carries TRBV7-9 and TRBJ2-1, with 10 bases aligning to TRBD1. J lost 8 bases, V lost 5 bases, and 9 bases had no gene match. This CDR3 has 15 residues. Germline values: CDR1 SEHNR, CDR2 FQNEAQ (reference sequence). The CDR3, as DNA: TGTGCCAGCAGCCTGACAGGGGGCTATAGCGATGAGCAGTTCTTC. It codes for CASSLTGGYSDEQFF.

The J gene is TRBJ1-5, the V gene TRBV25-1; possibly TRBD1 for D (6 bases). CDR3 length: 13 residues. Germline V gives CDR1 MGHDK, CDR2 SYGVNS. Trimming removed 5 bases at V and 13 bases at J, with 18 bases between. The CDR3 loop is CASSSIGGGLQHF. DNA of the CDR3: TGTGCCAGCAGTTCAATAGGGGGTGGACTGCAGCATTTT.

This sequence joins TRBV9 and TRBJ2-2; 8 positions agree with TRBD1. Trimming cost V 0 bases and J 6 bases; bases outside gene matches: 4. This CDR3 region has 15 residues. CDR1 SGDLS and CDR2 YYNGEE come from the germline V gene. The CDR3 bases are TGTGCCAGCAGCGTAGTCCAGGGGGCGTCCGGGGAGCTGTTTTTT. Translation: CASSVVQGASGELFF.

V usage is TRBV6-4 and J usage is TRBJ2-1, with D perhaps matching TRBD1 (5 bases). The CDR3 runs 13 residues. The V gene's germline CDR1 is MRHNA and CDR2 SNTAGT. Between the trimmed V and J ends, which lost 2 bases and 8 bases, there was a span of 10 bases. CDR3: CASSDGPTDEQFF. CDR3 nucleotide sequence: TGTGCCAGCAGTGACGGCCCGACAGATGAGCAGTTCTTC.

This clone was observed a few times. The chain carries TRBV6-5 and TRBJ1-3; D is possibly TRBD1 (6 bases). The CDR3 loop spans 13 amino acids. V was pared by 6 bases and J by 4 bases, with 10 bases between. In germline, CDR1 is MNHEY, CDR2 SVGAGI. The CDR3 nucleotides read TGTGCCAGCAGGGACAGACAAGGAAACACCATATATTTT. Translated: CASRDRQGNTIYF.

The chain carries TRBV3-1 (or the pseudogene TRBV3-2) and TRBJ1-3; D ambiguous. Germline V gene lookup returns CDR1 LGHDT and CDR2 YNNKEL (reference sequence). V was clipped by 3 bases and J by 0 bases, with 9 bases between them. The CDR3 loop spans 15 amino acids. DNA of the CDR3: TGTGCCAGCAGCCAGTCGGGAACCTCTGGAAACACCATATATTTT. The encoded protein is CASSQSGTSGNTIYF.

This clone was observed a single time. This rearrangement joins TRBV28 to TRBJ2-1, with D unclear. The ends were cut back, 6 bases at V and 0 bases at J, with 15 bases in the middle. There are 16 residues in the CDR3. Looked up from germline, CDR1 is MDHEN and CDR2 is SYDVKM. The CDR3 nucleotides are TGTGCCAGCAGCCCGATTGGGCAGAGCTCCTACAATGAGCAGTTCTTC. This gives the protein CASSPIGQSSYNEQFF.

The genes are TRBV18 and TRBJ1-1; 7 positions match TRBD1. V gave up 4 bases and J gave up 1 base; unmatched junction bases: 3. This CDR3 comprises 14 residues. Germline lookup yields CDR1 KGHSH and CDR2 LQKENI. The CDR3 loop reads CASSRQGQNTEAFF. The CDR3 bases are TGTGCCAGCTCACGACAGGGCCAGAACACTGAAGCTTTCTTT.

This rearrangement joins TRBV15 to TRBJ2-1, with D maybe TRBD1 (5 bases). CDR1 LNHNV and CDR2 YYDKDF come from the germline V gene (reference sequence). V was cut by 5 bases and J by 5 bases, with 10 bases left in between. The CDR3 is 13 amino acids. CDR3 loop: CATSSRVNNEQFF. The CDR3 nucleotides read TGTGCCACCAGCTCCAGGGTTAACAATGAGCAGTTCTTC.

The chain joins TRBV7-3 to TRBJ1-2; 7 nucleotides line up with TRBD1. CDR3 length: 13 amino acids. V gave up 4 bases and J gave up 6 bases; unmatched junction bases: 5. Germline CDR1 reads SGHTA; CDR2 reads FQGTGA. The CDR3 loop is CASSYRQGDGYTF. The CDR3 bases are TGTGCCAGCAGCTACCGACAGGGTGATGGCTACACCTTC.

The V call is TRBV14, the J call TRBJ1-1; D call uncertain. The CDR3 has 13 amino acids. V shed 8 bases and J shed 3 bases, with 13 bases lying between them. CDR1 is SGHDN and CDR2 is FVKESK in the germline V gene. The CDR3 reads CASQRRVDTEAFF. DNA for the CDR3: TGTGCCAGCCAGCGGAGGGTTGACACTGAAGCTTTCTTT.

The rearrangement links TRBV3-1 (or the pseudogene TRBV3-2) to TRBJ2-3; possible D gene TRBD2, 6 bases. CDR1 and CDR2 from the germline V gene are LGHDT and YNNKEL (reference sequence). This CDR3 spans 18 amino acids. V was cut by 0 bases and J by 0 bases, with 16 bases left in between. The CDR3 DNA reads as TGTGCCAGCAGCCAAGAAACTAGCCGCTCCTGGAGCACAGATACGCAGTATTTT. Translating it yields CASSQETSRSWSTDTQYF.

The chain combines TRBV28 with TRBJ2-6, with 11 nucleotides matching TRBD2. The CDR3 spans 18 residues. The germline CDR1 and CDR2 sequences are MDHEN and SYDVKM. V was pared by 6 bases and J by 1 base, with 8 bases of the junction left unmatched. For the CDR3, the DNA is TGTGCCAGCAGGGGAATAGCGGGAGGGGGTTCTGGGGCCAACGTCCTGACTTTC. It translates to CASRGIAGGGSGANVLTF.

This chain connects TRBV5-4 to TRBJ2-1; the D is unclear. V lost 3 bases, J lost 4 bases, and 8 bases lay in between. Germline V gives CDR1 SGHNT, CDR2 YYREEE (reference sequence). The CDR3 length is 13 residues. The CDR3 coding sequence is TGTGCCAGCAGCTCAACAAGATACAATGAGCAGTTCTTC. The encoded protein is CASSSTRYNEQFF.

This sequence joins TRBV4-1 and TRBJ1-1; tentatively, D is TRBD1 (5 bases). The CDR3 totals 15 residues. Germline-derived CDR1 and CDR2 are MGHRA and YSYEKL. The V end lost 2 bases, the J end lost 8 bases, and 18 bases lay between the germline ends. CDR3 DNA: TGCGCCAGCAGCCAATATCACGGGGGGACGTACGAAGCTTTCTTT. Residues: CASSQYHGGTYEAFF.

The chain combines TRBV19 with TRBJ2-1; D unclear. The CDR3 has 16 amino acids. Trimming cost V 0 bases and J 2 bases, with 11 bases left between them. Germline V gene sequence: CDR1 LNHDA, CDR2 SQIVND (reference sequence). DNA of the CDR3: TGTGCCAGTAGTATAGACCTGGCCTCTCCCTACAATGAGCAGTTCTTC. Translating gives CASSIDLASPYNEQFF.

The rearrangement links TRBV6-5 to TRBJ1-1, with D hard to call. The V and J ends lost 9 bases and 3 bases respectively, with 8 bases between them. CDR1 is MNHEY and CDR2 is SVGAGI in the germline V gene. The CDR3 contains 11 residues. The DNA for the CDR3 is TGTGCCAGTCGGCGGTACACTGAAGCTTTCTTT. Translating it yields CASRRYTEAFF.

The chain combines TRBV5-6 with TRBJ2-7; a weak D match, TRBD1 (5 bases). The germline V gene encodes CDR1 SGHDT and CDR2 YYEEEE. The CDR3 spans 17 residues. V lost 0 bases and J lost 0, with 16 bases in between. The CDR3 region is CASSLEGWGRSSYEQYF. CDR3 nucleotides: TGTGCCAGCAGCTTGGAGGGTTGGGGCAGGAGCTCCTACGAGCAGTACTTC.

The chain couples TRBV25-1 to TRBJ2-1; TRBD1 agrees at 8 bases. V was clipped by 4 bases and J by 7 bases; unmatched bases: 6. The CDR3 consists of 14 residues. Germline V gives CDR1 MGHDK, CDR2 SYGVNS. For the CDR3, the DNA is TGTGCCAGCAGTGCGGACAGGGAAACGAATGAGCAGTTCTTC. This translates into CASSADRETNEQFF.

The J gene is TRBJ2-7, the V gene TRBV28, with 12 positions matching TRBD2. The V and J ends lost 2 bases and 1 base, in that order; junction bases with no gene match: 12. The CDR3 is 19 residues long. Germline CDR1 MDHEN, CDR2 SYDVKM. The chain's CDR3 is CASSLVPFSTSGRSYEQYF. The DNA of the CDR3 is TGTGCCAGCAGTTTAGTGCCTTTTTCGACTAGCGGGAGATCCTACGAGCAGTACTTC.

The J gene is TRBJ1-2, the V gene TRBV10-3, with a weak D call TRBD1 (6 bases). V was clipped by 7 bases and J by 8 bases, with 14 bases between them. The germline V gene encodes CDR1 ENHRY and CDR2 SYGVKD. This CDR3 is 12 amino acids long. Here the CDR3 reads CAIKGGGGGYTF. The CDR3 region has the DNA TGTGCCATCAAAGGGGGGGGAGGAGGCTACACCTTC.

The rearrangement links TRBV7-3 to TRBJ2-1; D gene ambiguous. CDR1 is SGHTA, CDR2 FQGTGA, per germline. V was trimmed by 5 bases and J by 3 bases, leaving 14 bases between them. The CDR3 is made up of 15 amino acids. The CDR3 bases are TGTGCCAGCAGCCCCAACCCGGGTGGCTACAATGAGCAGTTCTTC. Translating it yields CASSPNPGGYNEQFF.

The chain uses TRBV27 and TRBJ2-2, with a tentative D call TRBD2 (5 bases). This CDR3 spans 14 amino acids. Trimming took off 4 bases at V and 2 bases at J, with 8 bases between the two ends. Germline assignment: CDR1 MNHEY and CDR2 SMNVEV (reference sequence). CDR3 nucleotide sequence: TGTGCCAGCAGTTCCGGACTCAACACCGGGGAGCTGTTTTTT. Protein: CASSSGLNTGELFF.

The rearrangement joins TRBV5-1 to TRBJ1-4; D gene ambiguous. V lost 2 bases and J 3 bases, leaving 8 bases between the germline ends. The length of the CDR3 is 14 residues. Germline CDR1 and CDR2: SGHRS and YFSETQ. The CDR3 region is CASSFSAPNEKLFF. As DNA, the CDR3 is TGCGCCAGCAGCTTCAGCGCCCCTAATGAAAAACTGTTTTTT.

This chain's CDR3 is CASSPGTSLNYGYTF. In nucleotides, the CDR3 is TGTGCCAGCAGCCCCGGGACATCTCTTAACTATGGCTACACCTTC. This rearrangement joins TRBV5-4 to TRBJ1-2; possible D gene TRBD1, 6 bases. CDR3 length: 15 residues. The V and J ends lost 4 bases and 1 base respectively, with 14 bases between them. Per the germline V gene, CDR1 is SGHNT and CDR2 is YYREEE (reference sequence). Based on the CDR3 plus reference TRBV5-4 and TRBJ1-2, the full variable domain is ETGVTQSPTHLIKTRGQQVTLRCSSQSGHNTVSWYQQALGQGPQFIFQYYREEENGRGNFPPRFSGLQFPNYSSELNVNALELDDSALYLCASSPGTSLNYGYTFGSGTRLTVV.

The chain joins TRBV6-2 or TRBV6-3 to TRBJ1-5; a possible D gene is TRBD1 (5 bases). V was cut by 4 bases and J by 3 bases, with 10 bases left in between. The germline V gene encodes CDR1 MNHEY and CDR2 SVGEGT. This CDR3 has 14 amino acids. Written as DNA, the CDR3 is TGTGCCAGCAGTTCCGACAGCTACAATCAGCCCCAGCATTTT. It translates to CASSSDSYNQPQHF.

The chain employs TRBV29-1 and TRBJ1-3, with TRBD1 identical over 9 bases. There are 14 residues in the CDR3. V was pared by 1 base and J by 11 bases, with 9 bases of the junction left unmatched. Germline CDR1 and CDR2: SQVTM and ANQGSEA. This CDR3 is CSVEVPGQGGAIYF. CDR3 sequence (DNA): TGCAGCGTTGAAGTCCCGGGACAGGGAGGCGCCATATATTTT.

This chain connects TRBV4-1 to TRBJ2-2; TRBD2 is a possible D gene (7 bases). The germline V and J ends were trimmed by 4 bases and 3 bases, with 21 bases remaining between them. The CDR3 totals 18 residues. CDR1 is MGHRA and CDR2 is YSYEKL in the germline V gene. In DNA form, the CDR3 reads TGCGCCAGCAGCCCGGGGGGCGTCAGGGGCCGAGACACCGGGGAGCTGTTTTTT. Translating gives CASSPGGVRGRDTGELFF.

The chain couples TRBV6-6 to TRBJ2-2, with 7 positions matching TRBD2. There are 15 residues in the CDR3. In germline, CDR1 is MNHNY, CDR2 SVGAGI (reference sequence). Trimming removed 2 bases from V and 1 base from J; junction bases left unmatched: 1. The CDR3 bases are TGTGCCAGCAGTTACACGGGAGGGAACACCGGGGAGCTGTTTTTT. Translating gives CASSYTGGNTGELFF.

With respect to this clone: This sample also contains other DNA sequences that code for the same CDR3. The rearrangement joins TRBV2 to TRBJ2-5; TRBD2 agrees at 11 bases. Germline V gives CDR1 SNHLY, CDR2 FYNNEI. This CDR3 has 14 residues. J lost 4 bases, V lost 3 bases, and 1 base had no gene match. The CDR3 coding sequence is TGTGCCAGCAGTGACCTAGCGGGAGGAGAGACCCAGTACTTC. As protein: CASSDLAGGETQYF.

This rearrangement joins TRBV5-4 to TRBJ2-1; 7 bases are shared with TRBD2. V lost 4 bases and J lost 7; bases outside the gene matches: 14. CDR1 and CDR2 from the germline V gene are SGHNT and YYREEE (reference sequence). The CDR3 covers 16 residues. CDR3 nucleotides: TGTGCCAGCAGCCGAACGGAGGGGAGGGTGGTAAATGAGCAGTTCTTC. This codes for CASSRTEGRVVNEQFF.